These 20 T cell receptor beta chains came from one sample sequenced in a study of blood T cell repertoires in COVID-19. Generated by immunoSEQ multiplex PCR, the TCRdb table keeps only in-frame clones and is missing some. The sample has about 70,000 clones, about 80% seen once. Sequencing was done on a sample of peripheral blood. The receptors stem from a woman aged 70-85 years with acute or convalescent COVID-19.

A few counts support this clone. The chain links TRBV7-9 to TRBJ2-1; D perhaps matches TRBD1 (5 bases). V lost 5 bases and J 12 bases, leaving 14 bases between the germline ends. CDR3 length equals 12 residues. Germline values: CDR1 SEHNR, CDR2 FQNEAQ (reference sequence). CDR3 sequence: CASSVTGRRQFF. For the CDR3, the DNA is TGTGCCAGCAGCGTTACAGGACGGCGGCAGTTCTTC. The variable domain in full, with the rest retrieved from reference TRBV7-9 and TRBJ2-1, is DTGVSQNPRHKITKRGQNVTFRCDPISEHNRLYWYRQTLGQGPEFLTYFQNEAQLEKSRLLSDRFSAERPKGSFSTLEIQRTEQGDSAMYLCASSVTGRRQFFGPGTRLTVL.

The rearrangement uses TRBV5-1 and TRBJ2-1, with 9 nucleotides matching TRBD2. After removal of 5 bases from V and 6 bases from J, the junction contained 6 bases not matched to a gene. The germline gives CDR1 SGHRS, CDR2 YFSETQ. This CDR3 spans 14 amino acids. The CDR3 coding sequence is TGCGCCAGCAGGGGAACTAGCGGGCTCAATGAGCAGTTCTTC. This sequence encodes CASRGTSGLNEQFF.

This clone was picked up one time. The chain links TRBV5-8 to TRBJ2-3; 9 bases agree with TRBD2. The CDR3 covers 17 residues. V lost 3 bases to trimming and J lost 4 bases; unmatched junction nucleotides: 12. Looked up from germline, CDR1 is SGHTS and CDR2 is YDEGEE. This CDR3 reads CASSSRLAVSGADTQYF. The CDR3 DNA follows: TGTGCCAGCAGCTCTCGACTAGCGGTGTCTGGTGCAGATACGCAGTATTTT.

This clone showed up just once. The rearrangement uses TRBV7-9 and TRBJ1-1; tentative D call: TRBD1 (6 bases). V dropped 5 bases and J dropped 8 bases, with 21 bases sitting between them. Germline-derived CDR1 and CDR2 are SEHNR and FQNEAQ (reference sequence). The CDR3 spans 15 residues. The CDR3, as DNA: TGTGCCAGCAGCCCGCATCTGTCCAACAGGGACGAAGCTTTCTTT. Amino acids: CASSPHLSNRDEAFF.

The chain couples TRBV15 to TRBJ2-7; possibly TRBD1 for D (5 bases). Trimming stripped 0 bases from V and 4 bases from J, with 13 bases between. The CDR3 sequence is 15 residues long. Germline lookup yields CDR1 LNHNV and CDR2 YYDKDF (reference sequence). CDR3 loop: CATSRDRDSLYEQYF. CDR3 in DNA: TGTGCCACCAGCAGAGACCGAGACAGCCTGTACGAGCAGTACTTC.

The chain carries TRBV3-1 (or the pseudogene TRBV3-2) and TRBJ1-2; 8 bases fit TRBD1. The germline V gene encodes CDR1 LGHDT and CDR2 YNNKEL (reference sequence). V shed 8 bases and J 5 bases; nucleotides not matched to a gene: 13. This CDR3 is 15 amino acids long. CDR3 DNA: TGTGCCAGCCGGCCCCCAGGACAGGGTCCTTATGGCTACACCTTC. Its protein product is CASRPPGQGPYGYTF.

V and J are TRBV19 and TRBJ2-3; 9 positions agree with TRBD2. The V gene's germline CDR1 is LNHDA and CDR2 SQIVND (reference sequence). This CDR3 is 14 amino acids long. The V gene end was trimmed by 7 bases and the J gene end by 5 bases; junction bases not matched to a gene: 7. CDR3 nucleotides: TGTGCCAGTAAGGTAGCGGGAGAAAGAGATACGCAGTATTTT. It codes for CASKVAGERDTQYF.

J is TRBJ1-1 and V is TRBV3-1 (or the pseudogene TRBV3-2), with D perhaps TRBD1 (5 bases). V lost 2 bases and J 8 bases, leaving 9 bases between the germline ends. The CDR3 is made up of 12 amino acids. Germline V CDR1 and CDR2: LGHDT, YNNKEL (reference sequence). This CDR3 reads CASSQLDREAFF. CDR3 coding DNA: TGTGCCAGCAGCCAACTCGACAGAGAAGCTTTCTTT.

The rearrangement links TRBV11-2 to TRBJ2-1, with a weak D call TRBD2 (5 bases). CDR3 size: 13 residues. Germline assignment: CDR1 SGHAT and CDR2 FQNNGV. V lost 4 bases and J lost 7, with 11 bases in between. The CDR3 is CASSWTGGNEQFF. DNA for the CDR3: TGTGCCAGCAGCTGGACCGGAGGTAATGAGCAGTTCTTC.

This sequence joins TRBV10-3 and TRBJ1-2, with D hard to call. The CDR3 is 15 amino acids. Germline V CDR1 and CDR2: ENHRY, SYGVKD. With 2 bases removed from V and 1 base from J, the gap between germline ends came to 11 bases. CDR3 DNA sequence: TGTGCCATCAGTGAGGTCGGGGAAGATAACTATGGCTACACCTTC. This gives the protein CAISEVGEDNYGYTF.

CDR3 sequence: CSVVARGRFNEQFF. DNA for the CDR3: TGCAGCGTTGTTGCCAGGGGAAGGTTCAATGAGCAGTTCTTC. This rearrangement joins TRBV29-1 to TRBJ2-1; D perhaps matches TRBD1 (6 bases). There are 14 residues in the CDR3. CDR1 SQVTM and CDR2 ANQGSEA come from the germline V gene. V was shortened by 4 bases and J by 6 bases, with 16 bases between the two germline ends.

V is TRBV6-5 and J is TRBJ1-5, with D perhaps TRBD1 (6 bases). Germline assignment: CDR1 MNHEY and CDR2 SVGAGI. CDR3 length: 13 amino acids. V was trimmed by 10 bases and J by 3 bases, leaving 13 bases between them. The CDR3 nucleotides read TGTGCCACCCAGGGGTGGGACAATCAGCCCCAGCATTTT. Encoded protein: CATQGWDNQPQHF.

This clone was observed a handful of times. The chain is built from TRBV5-4 and TRBJ2-2; 10 bases agree with TRBD1. This CDR3 contains 15 residues. Germline V gene sequence: CDR1 SGHNT, CDR2 YYREEE (reference sequence). V gave up 3 bases and J gave up 4 bases; unmatched junction bases: 3. The CDR3 loop is CASSYRDRGTGELFF. For the CDR3, the DNA is TGTGCCAGCAGCTACCGGGACAGGGGCACCGGGGAGCTGTTTTTT.

This chain joins TRBV27 and TRBJ2-5; weak D call: TRBD1 (5 bases). The V end lost 7 bases, the J end lost 1 base, and 22 bases lay between the germline ends. Germline V gives CDR1 MNHEY, CDR2 SMNVEV (reference sequence). CDR3 length equals 17 residues. This CDR3 reads CASNHPIVQGLQETQYF. The CDR3 nucleotides are TGTGCCAGCAATCACCCAATTGTTCAGGGCCTCCAAGAGACCCAGTACTTC.

The chain couples TRBV7-2 to TRBJ2-1; tentative D call: TRBD2 (5 bases). Trimming shortened V by 10 bases and J by 6 bases, and 16 bases separated the two germline ends. CDR3 length equals 13 residues. Per germline, CDR1 SGHTA and CDR2 FQGNSA. This CDR3 is CAKRRAGVNEQFF. CDR3 bases: TGTGCCAAGCGGCGGGCCGGAGTCAATGAGCAGTTCTTC.

The V call is TRBV19, the J call TRBJ2-1, with D possibly TRBD2 on 5 matching bases. V was pared by 6 bases and J by 9 bases, with 12 bases between. Germline assignment: CDR1 LNHDA and CDR2 SQIVND (reference sequence). The CDR3 sequence is 12 residues long. The CDR3 nucleotides are TGTGCCAGTAGCCGCCCCGAGGGTGAGCAGTTCTTC. It yields the protein CASSRPEGEQFF. Together with reference TRBV19 and TRBJ2-1, the CDR3 gives the full variable domain: DGGITQSPKYLFRKEGQNVTLSCEQNLNHDAMYWYRQDPGQGLRLIYYSQIVNDFQKGDIAEGYSVSREKKESFPLTVTSAQKNPTAFYLCASSRPEGEQFFGPGTRLTVL.

This clone occurred a few times. The chain has TRBV7-2 and TRBJ1-3; a weak D match, TRBD1 (6 bases). The V end was cut by 2 bases, the J end by 0 bases, with 14 bases between. The CDR3 is 17 residues long. The germline V gene encodes CDR1 SGHTA and CDR2 FQGNSA. The CDR3 loop is CASSLQGTGVSGNTIYF. CDR3 nucleotide sequence: TGTGCCAGCAGCTTACAGGGGACCGGCGTCTCTGGAAACACCATATATTTT.

J is TRBJ1-5 and V is TRBV18, with a possible D match to TRBD1 (6 bases). CDR1 is KGHSH, CDR2 LQKENI, per germline. The V end was cut by 0 bases, the J end by 9 bases, with 21 bases between. This CDR3 spans 17 amino acids. The CDR3 loop is CASSPPGQYGVAGPQHF. The CDR3 region has the DNA TGTGCCAGCTCACCACCAGGACAGTACGGTGTAGCGGGGCCCCAGCATTTT.

There are a few counts of this clone. V usage is TRBV6-2 or TRBV6-3 and J usage is TRBJ2-2; the match to TRBD2 covers 13 bases. Germline CDR1 and CDR2: MNHEY and SVGEGT. The CDR3 length is 18 residues. V was pared by 6 bases and J by 6 bases, with 13 bases of the junction left unmatched. The CDR3 is CASSTGTSGTFNAGELFF. CDR3 bases: TGTGCCAGCAGCACCGGGACTAGCGGGACTTTTAACGCCGGGGAGCTGTTTTTT.

The chain uses TRBV7-3 and TRBJ2-2; 12 positions match TRBD2. The CDR3 is made up of 16 amino acids. V lost 4 bases and J lost 7; bases outside the gene matches: 7. Germline CDR1 SGHTA, CDR2 FQGTGA. Here the CDR3 DNA reads TGTGCCAGCAGCTCAAGACTAGCGGGAGACGTCGGGGAGCTGTTTTTT. As protein: CASSSRLAGDVGELFF.